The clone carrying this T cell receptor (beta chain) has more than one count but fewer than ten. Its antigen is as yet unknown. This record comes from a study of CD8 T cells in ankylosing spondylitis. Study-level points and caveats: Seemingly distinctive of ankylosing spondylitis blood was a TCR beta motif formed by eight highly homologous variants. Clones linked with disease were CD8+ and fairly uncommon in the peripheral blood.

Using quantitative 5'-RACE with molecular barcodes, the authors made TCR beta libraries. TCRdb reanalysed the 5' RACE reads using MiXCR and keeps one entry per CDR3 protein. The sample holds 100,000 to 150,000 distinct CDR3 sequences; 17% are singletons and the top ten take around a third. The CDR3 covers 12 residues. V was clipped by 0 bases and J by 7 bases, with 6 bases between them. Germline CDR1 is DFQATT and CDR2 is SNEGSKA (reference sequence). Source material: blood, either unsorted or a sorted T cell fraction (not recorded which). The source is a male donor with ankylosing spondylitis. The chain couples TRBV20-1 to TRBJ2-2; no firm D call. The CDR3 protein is CSARDLDGELFF. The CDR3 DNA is TGCAGTGCTAGAGATCTGGACGGGGAGCTGTTTTTT.